This record concerns one TCR beta chain sequence. V gave up 2 bases and J gave up 3 bases; unmatched junction bases: 4. This CDR3 region has 13 residues. Germline V lookup: CDR1 DFQATT, CDR2 SNEGSKA (reference sequence). These data originate in a study of response to subunit inactivated influenza vaccine. TCRdb re-derived calls from the RT-PCR reads in MiXCR, one entry per CDR3 protein. The top ten clones hold about 2.8% of a sample with about 540,000 distinct CDR3 sequences, roughly 23% of them seen once. These data are also associated with another study on T cells expressing NK-cell markers. According to that study: Researchers built TCR beta cDNA using 5'RACE template switching with UMIs. TCR beta repertoires came from sorted CD3+CD56+NKG2C+, CD3+CD56+NKG2C- and CD3+CD56-NKG2C+ T cells. The use of an anti-gamma-delta TCR antibody, which was added in several experiments, restricted sorting to T cells expressing alpha-beta TCR.

The clonotype originates from a man aged 50-59 years who received an inactivated influenza vaccine. The sequencing used CD4+ T cells sorted from PBMCs, collected about 12 days after vaccination. The rearrangement joins TRBV20-1 to TRBJ2-7; TRBD2 aligns across 7 bases. The CDR3, as DNA: TGCAGTGCTAGACAGACTAGCTTCTACGAGCAGTACTTC. It specifies CSARQTSFYEQYF.